The 29 T cell receptor beta chains given below trace back to one sample, sequenced in a study of early T cells in non-severe SARS-CoV-2 infection. One entry per CDR3 protein, called by TCRdb with MiXCR from the 5' RACE reads. The sample holds roughly 35,000 distinct CDR3 sequences, around 9% seen once. Material for sequencing was whole blood. The receptor set was obtained from an adult who was a healthcare worker with PCR-confirmed SARS-CoV-2 infection or an uninfected control (not recorded which).

The chain uses TRBV7-2 and TRBJ1-6; D not certain. This CDR3 contains 12 residues. Per the germline V gene, CDR1 is SGHTA and CDR2 is FQGNSA. V gave up 6 bases and J gave up 9 bases, with 9 bases separating them. CDR3 residues: CASSPEGSPLHF. The CDR3 nucleotides are TGTGCCAGCAGTCCCGAGGGTTCACCCCTCCACTTT.

The chain carries TRBV7-3 and TRBJ2-3; either TRBD1 or TRBD2 may supply D (5 bases each). Germline V gives CDR1 SGHTA, CDR2 FQGTGA. This CDR3 region has 14 residues. Trimming took 5 bases from V and 4 from J, leaving 13 bases between them. The CDR3 nucleotides read TGTGCCAGCAGCCAAGACAGCGGCCCAGATACGCAGTATTTT. This encodes CASSQDSGPDTQYF.

This clonotype occurred many times. The chain carries TRBV30 and TRBJ2-3; D is ambiguous. V gave up 4 bases and J gave up 3 bases, with 14 bases separating them. From germline, CDR1 is GTSNPN and CDR2 SVGIG (reference sequence). The CDR3 loop spans 14 amino acids. The CDR3 DNA sequence: TGTGCCTGGAATAAGGCGAAGGGTACAGATACGCAGTATTTT. Translation: CAWNKAKGTDTQYF. Full variable domain (outside the CDR3, taken from reference TRBV30 and TRBJ2-3): SQTIHQWPATLVQPVGSPLSLECTVEGTSNPNLYWYRQAAGRGLQLLFYSVGIGQISSEVPQNLSASRPQDRQFILSSKKLLLSDSGFYLCAWNKAKGTDTQYFGPGTRLTVL.

This clonotype was observed many times. The chain combines TRBV12-3 or TRBV12-4 with TRBJ1-6, with D possibly being TRBD1 (5 bases). The CDR3 covers 14 residues. Trimming shortened V by 3 bases and J by 9 bases, and 12 bases separated the two germline ends. Here the CDR3 reads CASSFPGGSSPLHF. In nucleotides, the CDR3 is TGTGCCAGCAGTTTCCCCGGGGGGAGTTCACCCCTCCACTTT.

This clonotype was picked up a small number of times. The gene calls are TRBV12-3 or TRBV12-4 and TRBJ2-7; D is perhaps TRBD1 (5 bases). The ends were cut back, 5 bases at V and 0 bases at J, with 11 bases in the middle. This CDR3 region has 14 residues. The CDR3 nucleotides are TGTGCCAGCAGTCTGGGGCAGAGCTCCTACGAGCAGTACTTC. This encodes CASSLGQSSYEQYF.

The V and J genes are TRBV20-1 and TRBJ1-6; 8 bases align to TRBD1. The CDR3 runs 15 residues. CDR1 is DFQATT, CDR2 SNEGSKA, per germline (reference sequence). The junction had 3 bases not matched to a gene; V was cut back by 3 bases and J by 2 bases. The CDR3 DNA is TGCAGTGCTAGCAGGGGGCGTACCTATAATTCACCCCTCCACTTT. Protein sequence: CSASRGRTYNSPLHF.

The chain couples TRBV20-1 to TRBJ2-7; D is ambiguous. This CDR3 is built from 14 residues. V shed 5 bases and J shed 2 bases, with 16 bases lying between them. Germline V gives CDR1 DFQATT, CDR2 SNEGSKA (reference sequence). The CDR3 is CSALLPGSTYEQYF. Here the CDR3 DNA reads TGCAGTGCTTTACTTCCGGGCAGTACCTACGAGCAGTACTTC.

On this clonotype: Possible read error: a much larger clone is one base away. V gene TRBV7-2 combines with J gene TRBJ2-5; 9 bases are shared with TRBD1. The CDR3 runs 14 residues. The V gene's germline CDR1 is SGHTA and CDR2 FQGNSA. The CDR3 DNA follows: TGTGTCAGCAGCGGTACAGGGGGCAGGGGGACCCAGTACTTC. Protein sequence: CVSSGTGGRGTQYF.

This clonotype showed up many times. This chain uses TRBV12-3 or TRBV12-4 with TRBJ2-7; D perhaps matches TRBD2 (5 bases). This CDR3 contains 12 residues. V lost 5 bases to trimming and J lost 1 base, with 6 bases between them. CDR3 residues: CASSRTSYEQYF. CDR3 bases: TGTGCCAGCAGTAGGACTTCCTACGAGCAGTACTTC.

This clonotype was seen many times. V usage is TRBV29-1 and J usage is TRBJ1-5; 9 bases align to TRBD1. The CDR3 is 15 residues long. J was trimmed by 3 bases and V by 4 bases; bases with no gene match: 7. The V gene's germline CDR1 is SQVTM and CDR2 ANQGSEA. CDR3 sequence reads: CSVVLTGGSNQPQHF. CDR3 nucleotide sequence: TGCAGCGTTGTTCTGACAGGGGGTTCCAATCAGCCCCAGCATTTT.

This clonotype was detected ten times or more. The chain couples TRBV11-2 to TRBJ2-2; D is ambiguous. Between the trimmed V and J ends, which lost 0 bases and 2 bases, there was a span of 4 bases. CDR1 is SGHAT and CDR2 is FQNNGV in the germline V gene. The length of the CDR3 is 14 residues. CDR3 amino acids: CASSLDLNTGELFF. For the CDR3, the DNA is TGTGCCAGCAGCTTAGATCTCAACACCGGGGAGCTGTTTTTT.

This clonotype was observed a handful of times. The rearrangement links TRBV19 to TRBJ2-3; D uncertain. V dropped 4 bases and J dropped 2 bases, with 10 bases sitting between them. The CDR3 has 14 amino acids. CDR1 and CDR2 (germline): LNHDA, SQIVND (reference sequence). The chain's CDR3 is CASSTLGSTDTQYF. CDR3 bases: TGTGCCAGTAGTACGTTAGGGTCCACAGATACGCAGTATTTT. Filled out from reference TRBV19 and TRBJ2-3, the complete variable domain reads DGGITQSPKYLFRKEGQNVTLSCEQNLNHDAMYWYRQDPGQGLRLIYYSQIVNDFQKGDIAEGYSVSREKKESFPLTVTSAQKNPTAFYLCASSTLGSTDTQYFGPGTRLTVL.

This clonotype has a handful of counts. V and J are TRBV29-1 and TRBJ2-7; D is uncertain. Germline V gene data show CDR1 as SQVTM and CDR2 as ANQGSEA. CDR3 length: 12 residues. Trimming stripped 6 bases from V and 6 bases from J, with 15 bases between. As DNA, the CDR3 is TGCAGCGTCGCCGTCGGGTATCGCGAGCAGTACTTC. Its protein is CSVAVGYREQYF.

This clonotype was observed many times. The chain joins TRBV10-3 to TRBJ2-7; 7 bases are a match to TRBD1. The CDR3 totals 14 residues. The ends lost 10 bases at V and 0 bases at J; junction bases unmatched: 9. Per germline, CDR1 ENHRY and CDR2 SYGVKD. The CDR3: CATLPGTASYEQYF. DNA for the CDR3: TGTGCCACCCTACCTGGGACAGCCTCCTACGAGCAGTACTTC.

This clonotype was counted many times. CDR3 amino acids: CASSSSSMHYGYTF. CDR3 coding DNA: TGTGCCAGCAGCTCCAGCAGTATGCACTATGGCTACACCTTC. The rearrangement uses TRBV5-4 and TRBJ1-2; D is uncertain. Germline assignment: CDR1 SGHNT and CDR2 YYREEE (reference sequence). The CDR3 contains 14 residues. Trimming stripped 3 bases from V and 3 bases from J, with 12 bases between.

This clonotype was observed at least ten times. The rearrangement links TRBV7-9 to TRBJ2-5; D is unclear. The CDR3 is 14 residues long. Per the germline V gene, CDR1 is SEHNR and CDR2 is FQNEAQ (reference sequence). The V end was cut by 5 bases, the J end by 2 bases, with 12 bases between. The CDR3 coding sequence is TGTGCCAGCAGCCGTATCTCCGGGCAAGAGACCCAGTACTTC. Amino acids: CASSRISGQETQYF.

This clonotype was seen at least ten times. The CDR3 nucleotides read TGCGCCAGCAGCCAAGGGGTGGATGCAGCGGGGGCCTCCTACGAGCAGTACTTC. Its protein product is CASSQGVDAAGASYEQYF. This sequence joins TRBV4-3 and TRBJ2-7; 8 bases fit TRBD2. This CDR3 is 18 amino acids long. The junction had 11 bases not matched to a gene; V was cut back by 1 base and J by 0 bases. CDR1 is LGHNA, CDR2 YSLEER, per germline.

This chain joins TRBV12-3 or TRBV12-4 and TRBJ1-2; possible D gene TRBD1, 6 bases. The length of the CDR3 is 14 residues. The V and J ends lost 8 bases and 2 bases respectively, with 15 bases between them. The CDR3 spells CASGGAGANYGYTF. In nucleotides, the CDR3 is TGTGCCAGCGGAGGGGCGGGGGCGAACTATGGCTACACCTTC.

This clonotype has more than one count but fewer than ten. V and J are TRBV6-2 or TRBV6-3 and TRBJ2-7; D unresolved. Germline V gene lookup returns CDR1 MNHEY and CDR2 SVGEGT. The CDR3 runs to 11 residues. Trimming shortened V by 5 bases and J by 5 bases, and 7 bases separated the two germline ends. In DNA form, the CDR3 reads TGTGCCAGCAGTAAGGTCGACGAGCAGTACTTC. Protein sequence: CASSKVDEQYF.

In this sample, this clonotype turned up many times. This rearrangement joins TRBV9 to TRBJ1-1; D gene uncertain. CDR1 SGDLS and CDR2 YYNGEE come from the germline V gene. V was pared by 0 bases and J by 4 bases, with 10 bases between. This CDR3 is 14 amino acids long. The CDR3 loop is CASSVGVRATEAFF. The CDR3 DNA follows: TGTGCCAGCAGCGTAGGGGTCCGGGCCACTGAAGCTTTCTTT.

The genes are TRBV5-1 and TRBJ2-2; 7 bases are a match to TRBD2. CDR1 is SGHRS, CDR2 YFSETQ, per germline. The CDR3 has 15 amino acids. V shed 0 bases, J shed 4 bases, and the junction held 3 bases outside the gene matches. The CDR3 DNA reads TGCGCCAGCAGCTTGGCAGCGGGGAGCACCGGGGAGCTGTTTTTT. This codes for CASSLAAGSTGELFF.

This clonotype is large in the sample. The chain carries TRBV5-6 and TRBJ1-4, with D uncertain. V was shortened by 2 bases and J by 5 bases, with 13 bases between the two germline ends. The CDR3 is 15 amino acids. The germline gives CDR1 SGHDT, CDR2 YYEEEE. The CDR3 nucleotides read TGTGCCAGCAGCTTCCCGGGCCAGGTGAATGAAAAACTGTTTTTT. Translation gives CASSFPGQVNEKLFF. Filled out from reference TRBV5-6 and TRBJ1-4, the complete variable domain reads DAGVTQSPTHLIKTRGQQVTLRCSPKSGHDTVSWYQQALGQGPQFIFQYYEEEERQRGNFPDRFSGHQFPNYSSELNVNALLLGDSALYLCASSFPGQVNEKLFFGSGTQLSVL.

In this sample, this clonotype turned up many times. The V call is TRBV6-5, the J call TRBJ2-7; the match to TRBD1 covers 8 bases. The germline gives CDR1 MNHEY, CDR2 SVGAGI. The V segment lost 0 bases and the J segment 5 bases; nucleotides outside the gene matches: 9. There are 16 residues in the CDR3. CDR3 nucleotides: TGTGCCAGCAGTTACTCGACGGCAGGGGGCTGGGACGAGCAGTACTTC. The encoded protein is CASSYSTAGGWDEQYF.

A few counts support this clonotype. This sequence joins TRBV29-1 and TRBJ1-1; 8 bases align to TRBD1. Germline V lookup: CDR1 SQVTM, CDR2 ANQGSEA. The ends lost 0 bases at V and 4 bases at J; junction bases unmatched: 4. CDR3 length: 14 amino acids. Here the CDR3 DNA reads TGCAGCGTTGAAGAAGCAGGGGGCGGCACTGAAGCTTTCTTT. Amino acids: CSVEEAGGGTEAFF.

This sequence joins TRBV19 and TRBJ1-5; D remains unclear. Trimming shortened V by 8 bases and J by 1 base, and 21 bases separated the two germline ends. From germline, CDR1 is LNHDA and CDR2 SQIVND (reference sequence). The CDR3 loop spans 17 amino acids. The CDR3 region is CASYDAGSLWSNQPQHF. The DNA of the CDR3 is TGTGCCAGTTATGACGCGGGGTCCCTTTGGAGCAATCAGCCCCAGCATTTT.

This chain links TRBV28 with TRBJ1-6; 7 bases fit TRBD1. Trimming removed 11 bases from V and 5 bases from J; junction bases left unmatched: 18. This CDR3 is built from 17 residues. The V gene's germline CDR1 is MDHEN and CDR2 SYDVKM. CDR3: CASYPRGRGGDNSPLHF. In DNA, the CDR3 is TGTGCCTCCTACCCCAGGGGGAGGGGGGGCGATAATTCACCCCTCCACTTT.

Ten or more counts support this clonotype. The chain recombines TRBV12-5 with TRBJ2-7; the match to TRBD1 covers 11 bases. V trimming: 3 bases; J trimming: 5 bases; junction bases outside the gene matches: 6. This CDR3 spans 15 amino acids. Germline CDR1 LGHNT, CDR2 FRNRAP. CDR3 sequence (DNA): TGTGCTAGTGGTTTCTTCCCGGGACAGGGGGACGAGCAGTACTTC. It yields the protein CASGFFPGQGDEQYF.

Concerning this clonotype itself: Being one base from a much bigger clone, this may be a read error. The rearrangement joins TRBV12-3 or TRBV12-4 to TRBJ1-1; no definite D call. The ends were cut back, 3 bases at V and 1 base at J, with 6 bases in the middle. CDR3 length: 13 residues. In DNA form, the CDR3 reads TGTGCCAGCAGTTTTGCAGGGAACACTGAAGCTTTCTTT. This encodes CASSFAGNTEAFF.

By proportion, this clonotype is medium-sized. The V and J genes are TRBV19 and TRBJ2-3, with 9 bases identical to TRBD1. The V gene end was trimmed by 5 bases and the J gene end by 2 bases; junction bases not matched to a gene: 5. The CDR3 length is 15 residues. CDR1 and CDR2 (germline): LNHDA, SQIVND (reference sequence). The CDR3, as DNA: TGTGCCAGTAGTCCTTACAGGGGGCACACAGATACGCAGTATTTT. This codes for CASSPYRGHTDTQYF.